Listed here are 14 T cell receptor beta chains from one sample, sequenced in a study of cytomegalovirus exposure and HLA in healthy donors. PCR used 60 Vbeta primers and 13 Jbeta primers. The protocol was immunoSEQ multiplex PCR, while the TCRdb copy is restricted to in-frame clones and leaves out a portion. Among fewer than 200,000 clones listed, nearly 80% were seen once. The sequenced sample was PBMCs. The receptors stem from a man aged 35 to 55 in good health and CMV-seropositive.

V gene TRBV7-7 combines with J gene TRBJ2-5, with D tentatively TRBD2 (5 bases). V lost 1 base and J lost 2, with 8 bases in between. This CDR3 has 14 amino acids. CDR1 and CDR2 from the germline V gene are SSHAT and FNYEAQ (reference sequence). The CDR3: CASSLGRTQETQYF. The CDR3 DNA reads TGTGCCAGCAGCTTAGGGAGGACTCAAGAGACCCAGTACTTC.

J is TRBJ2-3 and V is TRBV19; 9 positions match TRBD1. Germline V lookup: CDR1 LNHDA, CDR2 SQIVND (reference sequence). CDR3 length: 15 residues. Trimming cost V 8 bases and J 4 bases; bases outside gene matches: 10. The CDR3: CASCKGQGVADTQYF. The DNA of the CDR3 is TGTGCCAGTTGTAAGGGACAGGGAGTTGCAGATACGCAGTATTTT.

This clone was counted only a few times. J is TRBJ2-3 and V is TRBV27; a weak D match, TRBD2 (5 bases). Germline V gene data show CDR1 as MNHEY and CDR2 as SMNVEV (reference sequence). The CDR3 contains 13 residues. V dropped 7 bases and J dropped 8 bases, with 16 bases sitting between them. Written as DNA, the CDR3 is TGTGCCAGCATGGACTGGGCCGGTGGTACGCAGTATTTT. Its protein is CASMDWAGGTQYF.

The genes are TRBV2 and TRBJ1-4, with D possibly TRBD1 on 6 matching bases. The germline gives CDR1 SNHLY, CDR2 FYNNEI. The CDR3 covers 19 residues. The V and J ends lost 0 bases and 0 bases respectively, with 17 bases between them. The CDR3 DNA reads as TGTGCCAGCAGTGAAGCGCGGGAGGCAGGGGATTCAACTAATGAAAAACTGTTTTTT. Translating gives CASSEAREAGDSTNEKLFF. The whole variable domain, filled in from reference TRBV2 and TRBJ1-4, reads EPEVTQTPSHQVTQMGQEVILRCVPISNHLYFYWYRQILGQKVEFLVSFYNNEISEKSEIFDDQFSVERPDGSNFTLKIRSTKLEDSAMYFCASSEAREAGDSTNEKLFFGSGTQLSVL.

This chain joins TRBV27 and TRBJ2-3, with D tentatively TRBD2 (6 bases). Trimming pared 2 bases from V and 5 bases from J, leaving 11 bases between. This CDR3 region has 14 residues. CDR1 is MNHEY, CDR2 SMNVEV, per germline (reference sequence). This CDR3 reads CASSLAAAGDTQYF. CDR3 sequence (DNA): TGTGCCAGCAGTTTAGCGGCAGCGGGAGATACGCAGTATTTT.

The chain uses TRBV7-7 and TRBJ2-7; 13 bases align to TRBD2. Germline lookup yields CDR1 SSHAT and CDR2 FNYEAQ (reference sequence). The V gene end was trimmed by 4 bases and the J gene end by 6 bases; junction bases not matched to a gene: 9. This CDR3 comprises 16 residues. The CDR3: CASSWTSGSLGGEQYF. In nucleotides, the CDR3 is TGTGCCAGCAGCTGGACTAGCGGGAGTCTTGGGGGCGAGCAGTACTTC.

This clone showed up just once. The CDR3: CAWSVIESYGYTF. The CDR3, as DNA: TGTGCCTGGAGTGTAATCGAGTCCTATGGCTACACCTTC. J is TRBJ1-2 and V is TRBV30; D is ambiguous. Germline V gene sequence: CDR1 GTSNPN, CDR2 SVGIG (reference sequence). Trimming took 0 bases from V and 4 from J, leaving 9 bases between them. The CDR3 length is 13 residues.

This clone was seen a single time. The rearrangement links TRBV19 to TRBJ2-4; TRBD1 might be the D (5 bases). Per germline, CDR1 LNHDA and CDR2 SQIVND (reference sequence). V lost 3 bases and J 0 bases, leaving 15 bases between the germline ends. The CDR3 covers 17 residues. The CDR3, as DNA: TGTGCCAGTAGTATGCCCCCACACACAGGAGCCAAAAACATTCAGTACTTC. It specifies CASSMPPHTGAKNIQYF.

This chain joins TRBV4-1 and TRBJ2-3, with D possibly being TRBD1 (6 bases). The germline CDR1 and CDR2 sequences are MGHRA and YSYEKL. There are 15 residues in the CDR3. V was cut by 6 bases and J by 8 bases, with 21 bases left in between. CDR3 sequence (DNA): TGCGCCAGCAGAAGGACACCAAGGGCAGGGGTTACGCAGTATTTT. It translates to CASRRTPRAGVTQYF.

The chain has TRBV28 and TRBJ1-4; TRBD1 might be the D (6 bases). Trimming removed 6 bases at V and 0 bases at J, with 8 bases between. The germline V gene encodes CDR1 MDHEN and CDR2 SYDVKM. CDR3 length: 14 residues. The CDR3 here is CASRGGATNEKLFF. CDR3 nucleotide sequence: TGTGCCAGCAGAGGGGGTGCAACTAATGAAAAACTGTTTTTT.

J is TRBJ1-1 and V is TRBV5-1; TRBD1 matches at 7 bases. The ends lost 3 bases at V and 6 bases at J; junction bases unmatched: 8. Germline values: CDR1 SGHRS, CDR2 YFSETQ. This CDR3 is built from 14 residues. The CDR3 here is CASSSTGNEAEAFF. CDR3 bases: TGCGCCAGCAGCTCGACAGGGAATGAGGCTGAAGCTTTCTTT.

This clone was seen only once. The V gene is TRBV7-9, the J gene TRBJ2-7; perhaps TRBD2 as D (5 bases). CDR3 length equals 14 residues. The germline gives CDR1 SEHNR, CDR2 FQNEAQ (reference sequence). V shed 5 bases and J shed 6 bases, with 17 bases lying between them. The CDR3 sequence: CASSPGYTSSEQYF. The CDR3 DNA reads TGTGCCAGCAGCCCGGGGTATACGTCGAGCGAGCAGTACTTC. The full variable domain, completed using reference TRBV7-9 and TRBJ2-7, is DTGVSQNPRHKITKRGQNVTFRCDPISEHNRLYWYRQTLGQGPEFLTYFQNEAQLEKSRLLSDRFSAERPKGSFSTLEIQRTEQGDSAMYLCASSPGYTSSEQYFGPGTRLTVT.

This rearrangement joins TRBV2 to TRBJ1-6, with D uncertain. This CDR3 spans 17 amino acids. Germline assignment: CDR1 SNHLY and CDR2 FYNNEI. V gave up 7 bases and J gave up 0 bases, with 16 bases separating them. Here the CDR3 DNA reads TGTGCCAGCACCTCCGACGAAGGGAGCTCCTATAATTCACCCCTCCACTTT. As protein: CASTSDEGSSYNSPLHF.

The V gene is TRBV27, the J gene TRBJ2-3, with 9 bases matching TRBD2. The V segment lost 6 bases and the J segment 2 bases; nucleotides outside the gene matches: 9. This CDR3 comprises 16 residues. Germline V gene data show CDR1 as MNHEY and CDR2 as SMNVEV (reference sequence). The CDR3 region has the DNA TGTGCCAGCAGGACTAGCGGATCCCTGAACACAGATACGCAGTATTTT. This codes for CASRTSGSLNTDTQYF.